Each of the 16 T cell receptor beta chains below was sequenced from the same sample in a study of technical replicates of blood from a few donors. Generated by immunoSEQ multiplex PCR, the TCRdb table keeps only in-frame clones and is missing some. The data hold about 63,000 clones, with around 86% observed a single time. Sequencing used PBMCs. The receptors derive from a human donor in good health. Some clones in this sample may be carry-over from other donors' samples.

The rearrangement uses TRBV7-3 and TRBJ2-2, with TRBD2 identical over 8 bases. Germline CDR1 reads SGHTA; CDR2 reads FQGTGA. The CDR3 length is 16 residues. The V gene end was trimmed by 4 bases and the J gene end by 7 bases; junction bases not matched to a gene: 11. As DNA, the CDR3 is TGTGCCAGCAGCTCCCTCGGGGGACTAGGCATCGGGGAGCTGTTTTTT. It specifies CASSSLGGLGIGELFF.

This clone was counted a single time. This rearrangement joins TRBV7-6 to TRBJ2-5; 14 nucleotides agree with TRBD2. The junction had 13 bases not matched to a gene; V was cut back by 8 bases and J by 5 bases. CDR1 SGHVS and CDR2 FNYEAQ come from the germline V gene. The CDR3 extends over 17 amino acids. Here the CDR3 reads CASGPATSGGALETQYF. As DNA, the CDR3 is TGTGCCAGCGGGCCCGCGACTAGCGGGGGGGCCCTGGAGACCCAGTACTTC.

V and J are TRBV7-9 and TRBJ1-2; perhaps TRBD1 as D (6 bases). CDR3 length: 17 amino acids. Trimming stripped 6 bases from V and 8 bases from J, with 28 bases between. The germline CDR1 and CDR2 sequences are SEHNR and FQNEAQ (reference sequence). The DNA of the CDR3 is TGTGCCAGCAGGGACGAACAGGGCCCTGATTTTGTTAACGGCTACACCTTC. Residues: CASRDEQGPDFVNGYTF.

V usage is TRBV30 and J usage is TRBJ1-1, with TRBD1 matching 12 bases. Trimming at V came to 7 bases and at J to 8 bases, leaving 5 bases not matched to a gene. CDR3 length: 12 residues. The germline V gene encodes CDR1 GTSNPN and CDR2 SVGIG (reference sequence). The DNA of the CDR3 is TGTGCCTTAGGGACAGGGGGCAGAGAAGCTTTCTTT. This sequence encodes CALGTGGREAFF.

The V call is TRBV4-1, the J call TRBJ1-2; perhaps TRBD1 as D (5 bases). In germline, CDR1 is MGHRA, CDR2 YSYEKL. The CDR3 spans 16 residues. The V and J ends lost 6 bases and 0 bases respectively, with 17 bases between them. DNA of the CDR3: TGCGCCAGCAGTCCCGACAGAGAAATAGCTAACTATGGCTACACCTTC. This gives the protein CASSPDREIANYGYTF.

The V and J genes are TRBV28 and TRBJ2-7; the D gene is possibly TRBD1 (6 bases). The CDR3 runs 14 residues. Trimming cost V 1 base and J 2 bases, with 9 bases left between them. Per germline, CDR1 MDHEN and CDR2 SYDVKM. The CDR3 spells CASSLLAGAYEQYF. CDR3 DNA: TGTGCCAGCAGTTTATTAGCAGGGGCCTACGAGCAGTACTTC. Looking up the rest from reference TRBV28 and TRBJ2-7 gives the full variable domain: DVKVTQSSRYLVKRTGEKVFLECVQDMDHENMFWYRQDPGLGLRLIYFSYDVKMKEKGDIPEGYSVSREKKERFSLILESASTNQTSMYLCASSLLAGAYEQYFGPGTRLTVT.

The chain links TRBV7-9 to TRBJ2-1, with a weak D call TRBD1 (5 bases). V shed 1 base and J shed 7 bases, with 11 bases lying between them. CDR3 length: 14 amino acids. The V gene's germline CDR1 is SEHNR and CDR2 FQNEAQ (reference sequence). CDR3 protein: CASSLGSGINEQFF. CDR3 bases: TGTGCCAGCAGCTTAGGTTCAGGGATAAATGAGCAGTTCTTC.

The chain employs TRBV19 and TRBJ2-7; D is unclear. The CDR3 spans 15 residues. Germline V gives CDR1 LNHDA, CDR2 SQIVND (reference sequence). Trimming removed 5 bases at V and 0 bases at J, with 14 bases between. In DNA form, the CDR3 reads TGTGCCAGTAGTGTTTTGTACGGTTCCTCCTACGAGCAGTACTTC. Translating gives CASSVLYGSSYEQYF.

The gene calls are TRBV4-1 and TRBJ1-6, with no clear D. V was cut by 6 bases and J by 1 base, with 13 bases left in between. In germline, CDR1 is MGHRA, CDR2 YSYEKL. This CDR3 has 16 amino acids. The DNA for the CDR3 is TGCGCCAGCAGGTACGACTTCACATCCTATAATTCACCCCTCCACTTT. Translating it yields CASRYDFTSYNSPLHF.

The chain couples TRBV6-6 to TRBJ2-7; 7 positions agree with TRBD1. This CDR3 is 15 amino acids long. Per the germline V gene, CDR1 is MNHNY and CDR2 is SVGAGI (reference sequence). The trim removed 6 bases at V and 2 bases at J, leaving 10 bases unmatched. CDR3 bases: TGTGCCAGCAGATCACAGGGGTGGGGCACCTACGAGCAGTACTTC. Translating it yields CASRSQGWGTYEQYF.

J is TRBJ2-2 and V is TRBV11-2; 14 bases align to TRBD2. CDR1 is SGHAT and CDR2 is FQNNGV in the germline V gene. The CDR3 runs to 15 residues. V shed 4 bases, J shed 6 bases, and the junction held 1 base outside the gene matches. DNA of the CDR3: TGTGCCAGCAGCTCGGGACTAGCGGGAGCCGGGGAGCTGTTTTTT. Its translation is CASSSGLAGAGELFF.

The V and J genes are TRBV4-2 and TRBJ1-1, with TRBD1 matching 7 bases. Trimming took 0 bases from V and 4 from J; bases not matched to a gene: 5. Germline V gene lookup returns CDR1 LGHNA and CDR2 YNFKEQ. This CDR3 region has 15 residues. The CDR3 sequence: CASSQDVGQITEAFF. CDR3 nucleotide sequence: TGTGCCAGCAGCCAAGATGTGGGACAGATCACTGAAGCTTTCTTT.

V is TRBV7-8 and J is TRBJ2-3, with 7 bases that match TRBD2. J was trimmed by 7 bases and V by 5 bases; bases with no gene match: 6. Germline V lookup: CDR1 SGHVS, CDR2 FQNEAQ. The CDR3 covers 13 residues. CDR3 sequence: CASSPRLAHTQYF. For the CDR3, the DNA is TGTGCCAGCAGCCCCCGACTAGCTCATACGCAGTATTTT.

This clone was observed once. The gene calls are TRBV10-1 and TRBJ2-7; 7 bases are a match to TRBD1. Germline V CDR1 and CDR2: WNHNN, SYGVQD (reference sequence). Trimming at V came to 5 bases and at J to 6 bases, leaving 28 bases not matched to a gene. The CDR3 is 20 amino acids. The CDR3 loop is CASSPTPGRQGGRAGGEQYF. In DNA, the CDR3 is TGCGCCAGCAGTCCAACCCCGGGACGACAGGGCGGTCGCGCTGGGGGCGAGCAGTACTTC.

The chain joins TRBV10-3 to TRBJ2-2; possibly TRBD1 for D (5 bases). Trimming stripped 0 bases from V and 5 bases from J, with 13 bases between. This CDR3 has 16 amino acids. The germline gives CDR1 ENHRY, CDR2 SYGVKD. The CDR3 is CAISESQGRTTGELFF. The CDR3 DNA follows: TGTGCCATCAGTGAGTCCCAGGGTAGGACGACCGGGGAGCTGTTTTTT.

The genes are TRBV19 and TRBJ1-6, with unresolved D. Germline V gene lookup returns CDR1 LNHDA and CDR2 SQIVND (reference sequence). The V end lost 6 bases, the J end lost 7 bases, and 7 bases lay between the germline ends. CDR3 length equals 12 residues. The CDR3 DNA follows: TGTGCCAGTAGCAAGAGGAATTCACCCCTCCACTTT. Translated: CASSKRNSPLHF.